A selection of T cell receptor beta chains follows, all from one sample in a study of blood T cells in healthy people across ages. One entry per CDR3 protein results from TCRdb running MiXCR on the 5' RACE reads. The top ten hold about an eighth of the sample, which has approximately 1,000,000 distinct CDR3 sequences, around two fifths seen once. The specimen was blood. The receptors come from a man younger than 35 in good health. The CDR3 runs from the conserved cysteine through the conserved F or W. D genes are given only for firm matches. Clone size is not always given. Where it is, it says once, few, many or a class for expanded clones.

d_call j_call v_call clone_size cdr3_aa cdr3_nt
- TRBJ1-1 TRBV29-1 few CSVTGDTEAFF TGCAGCGTTACCGGAGACACTGAAGCTTTCTTT
- TRBJ1-4 TRBV12-3/TRBV12-4 once CASSFKGGDEKLFF TGTGCCAGCAGTTTCAAGGGTGGGGATGAAAAACTGTTTTTT
- TRBJ1-2 TRBV20-1 many CSAPQGYGYTF TGCAGTGCTCCCCAGGGTTATGGCTACACCTTC
- TRBJ2-1 TRBV9 - CASSVAAYNEQFF TGTGCCAGCAGCGTGGCAGCTTACAATGAGCAGTTCTTC
- TRBJ2-5 TRBV20-1 once CSARPSGAPMREQYF TGCAGTGCTAGACCTTCGGGGGCACCCATGCGGGAGCAGTACTTC
- TRBJ1-1 TRBV7-9 - CASSSVIMNTEAFF TGTGCCAGCAGCTCTGTTATTATGAACACTGAAGCTTTCTTT
- TRBJ2-7 TRBV20-1 few CSASRKGTYEQYF TGCAGTGCTTCCAGGAAGGGGACCTACGAGCAGTACTTC
- TRBJ2-1 TRBV15 few CATSRSYPASGNEQFF TGTGCCACCAGCAGAAGTTACCCAGCTTCGGGCAATGAGCAGTTCTTC
- TRBJ1-1 TRBV27 - CAGSLAGNTEAFF TGTGCCGGCAGTTTAGCTGGGAACACTGAAGCTTTCTTT
- TRBJ2-1 TRBV4-3 - CAGSQGLLTPNNEQFF TGCGCCGGCAGCCAGGGACTTTTGACGCCGAACAATGAGCAGTTCTTC
- TRBJ1-5 TRBV4-3 - CASSQDLVNQPQHF TGCGCCAGCAGCCAAGATTTGGTAAATCAGCCCCAGCATTTT
TRBD1 TRBJ1-1 TRBV7-2 few CASSTKGGRQNTEAFF TGTGCCAGCAGCACCAAAGGGGGCAGACAGAACACTGAAGCTTTCTTT
- TRBJ1-1 TRBV20-1 - CSAHEGGQNTEAFF TGCAGTGCCCACGAAGGCGGGCAGAACACTGAAGCTTTCTTT
- TRBJ1-1 TRBV12-3/TRBV12-4 many CASSPGPTEAFF TGTGCCAGCAGTCCAGGGCCAACTGAAGCTTTCTTT
- TRBJ2-5 TRBV7-9 - CASSLNGAETQYF TGTGCCAGCAGCTTGAACGGGGCAGAGACCCAGTACTTC
TRBD1 TRBJ1-6 TRBV20-1 - CSAQKPGTDNSPLHF TGCAGTGCCCAAAAACCCGGGACAGATAATTCACCCCTCCACTTT
- TRBJ2-3 TRBV15 - CATSGTRTPAPDTQYF TGTGCCACCAGCGGGACACGGACCCCGGCCCCAGATACGCAGTATTTT
- TRBJ1-3 TRBV12-3/TRBV12-4 - CASRTSSGNTIYF TGTGCCAGCAGAACCAGCTCTGGAAACACCATATATTTT
TRBD1 TRBJ1-4 TRBV6-5 - CASSQWDSSNEKLFF TGTGCCAGCAGTCAATGGGACAGTAGTAATGAAAAACTGTTTTTT
- TRBJ2-1 TRBV9 - CASTPRGDHQETQFF TGTGCCAGCACCCCAAGGGGGGACCACCAAGAGACCCAGTTCTTC
- TRBJ1-5 TRBV20-1 - CSARGGQGQPQHF TGCAGTGCTAGGGGGGGGCAGGGTCAGCCCCAGCATTTT
TRBD1 TRBJ1-2 TRBV20-1 few CSATGTGIGYTF TGCAGTGCTACCGGGACAGGAATCGGCTACACCTTC
- TRBJ1-4 TRBV12-3/TRBV12-4 - CASSLGLWDRATNEKLFF TGTGCCAGCAGTTTAGGGTTGTGGGACCGTGCAACTAATGAAAAACTGTTTTTT
TRBD1 TRBJ2-1 TRBV16 - CASSQGAPGGPYNEQFF TGTGCCAGCAGCCAAGGGGCCCCAGGGGGCCCTTACAATGAGCAGTTCTTC
- TRBJ1-1 TRBV30 - CALRAGPTEAFF TGTGCCCTCCGGGCGGGACCCACTGAAGCTTTCTTT
- TRBJ1-4 TRBV4-3 few CASSGVGEKLFF TGCGCCAGCAGCGGTGTAGGTGAAAAACTGTTTTTT
- TRBJ2-1 TRBV18 - CASSPGQQGINNEQFF TGTGCCAGCTCACCAGGACAGCAGGGTATCAACAATGAGCAGTTCTTC
TRBD2 TRBJ2-5 TRBV7-9 - CASSSGLAGSGETQYF TGTGCCAGCAGCTCGGGACTAGCGGGATCGGGAGAGACCCAGTACTTC
TRBD1 TRBJ1-1 TRBV4-3 - CASSQGDSENTEAFF TGCGCCAGCAGCCAGGGGGACAGTGAAAACACTGAAGCTTTCTTT
- TRBJ2-7 TRBV5-1 - CASSLDGGYGEQYF TGCGCCAGCAGCTTGGACGGGGGTTATGGCGAGCAGTACTTC
- TRBJ1-1 TRBV5-1 - CASSLNPGTVNTEAFF TGCGCCAGCAGCTTGAATCCGGGCACCGTGAACACTGAAGCTTTCTTT
TRBD1 TRBJ1-1 TRBV27 few CASSAPDRAGVNTEAFF TGTGCCAGCAGTGCCCCGGACAGGGCTGGCGTGAACACTGAAGCTTTCTTT
- TRBJ2-5 TRBV10-3 few CAITWGNEQYF TGTGCCATCACTTGGGGCAATGAGCAGTACTTC